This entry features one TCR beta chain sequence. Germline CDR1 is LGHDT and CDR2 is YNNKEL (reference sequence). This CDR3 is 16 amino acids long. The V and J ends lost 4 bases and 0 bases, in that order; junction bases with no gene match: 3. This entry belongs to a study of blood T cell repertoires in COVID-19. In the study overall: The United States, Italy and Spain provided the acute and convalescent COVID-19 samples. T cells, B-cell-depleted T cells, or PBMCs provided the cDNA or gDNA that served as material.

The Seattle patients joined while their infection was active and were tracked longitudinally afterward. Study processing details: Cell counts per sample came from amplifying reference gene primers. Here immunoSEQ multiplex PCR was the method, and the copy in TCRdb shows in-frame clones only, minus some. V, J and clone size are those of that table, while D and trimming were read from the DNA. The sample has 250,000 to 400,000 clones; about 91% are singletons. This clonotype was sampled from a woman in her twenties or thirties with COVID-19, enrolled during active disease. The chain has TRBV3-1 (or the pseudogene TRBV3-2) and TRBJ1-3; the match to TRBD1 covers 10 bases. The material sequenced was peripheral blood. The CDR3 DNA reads TGTGCCAGCAGCCCCCGGGACAGGGGCTCTGGAAACACCATATATTTT. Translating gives CASSPRDRGSGNTIYF.